This entry lists 28 T cell receptor beta chains sequenced from one sample in a study of blood T cell repertoires in COVID-19. Data came from immunoSEQ multiplex PCR; TCRdb stores just in-frame clones and leaves some out. The sample yields roughly 100,000 clones, 88% seen once. Source material: peripheral blood. The receptors were sampled from a woman in her seventies with acute or convalescent COVID-19.

This clone was seen a single time. The chain joins TRBV28 to TRBJ2-7; TRBD2 matches at 9 bases. The J segment lost 7 bases and the V segment lost 7 bases, leaving 17 bases of the junction unmatched. This CDR3 contains 16 residues. The germline V gene has CDR1 MDHEN and CDR2 SYDVKM. For the CDR3, the DNA is TGTGCCAGCACGGGGCTATCTGGCGGGAGGGCCGGGGAGCAGTACTTC. Protein product: CASTGLSGGRAGEQYF.

The rearrangement uses TRBV28 and TRBJ2-5; D is undetermined. V was shortened by 6 bases and J by 2 bases, with 10 bases between the two germline ends. The CDR3 is 13 residues long. The germline V gene encodes CDR1 MDHEN and CDR2 SYDVKM. CDR3 DNA sequence: TGTGCCAGCAGCCGACTTGGACAAGAGACCCAGTACTTC. Residues: CASSRLGQETQYF.

Only a few counts were recorded for this clone. This chain joins TRBV7-2 and TRBJ2-1; D unclear. V was shortened by 5 bases and J by 7 bases, with 15 bases between the two germline ends. This CDR3 comprises 14 residues. Germline V gives CDR1 SGHTA, CDR2 FQGNSA. The CDR3 DNA follows: TGTGCCAGCAGCGCTACCGTCTCGTGGAATGAGCAGTTCTTC. It specifies CASSATVSWNEQFF.

The chain joins TRBV27 to TRBJ2-1, with 9 positions matching TRBD2. Per germline, CDR1 MNHEY and CDR2 SMNVEV (reference sequence). The CDR3 consists of 19 residues. J was trimmed by 6 bases and V by 8 bases; bases with no gene match: 23. As DNA, the CDR3 is TGTGCCAGCGGCCTGGTTATCAGCCCATCGGCGGGAGGGCTCAATGAGCAGTTCTTC. This sequence encodes CASGLVISPSAGGLNEQFF.

The rearrangement links TRBV19 to TRBJ2-7; no reliable D call. This CDR3 has 15 amino acids. V lost 5 bases to trimming and J lost 4 bases, with 18 bases between them. Germline V gives CDR1 LNHDA, CDR2 SQIVND (reference sequence). This chain's CDR3 is CASSDGVRIIYEQYF. For the CDR3, the DNA is TGTGCCAGTAGTGACGGAGTGAGAATCATATACGAGCAGTACTTC.

The CDR3 DNA reads as TGTGCCAGCAGAGCTACAGGGTTGGGCTACGAGCAGTACTTC. Its translation is CASRATGLGYEQYF. The chain carries TRBV28 and TRBJ2-7, with D maybe TRBD1 (6 bases). Germline V CDR1 and CDR2: MDHEN, SYDVKM. With 6 bases removed from V and 3 bases from J, the gap between germline ends came to 15 bases. This CDR3 is built from 14 residues.

This sequence joins TRBV27 and TRBJ2-1, with D perhaps matching TRBD1 (6 bases). The germline CDR1 and CDR2 sequences are MNHEY and SMNVEV (reference sequence). This CDR3 has 14 residues. V dropped 6 bases and J dropped 4 bases, with 13 bases sitting between them. As DNA, the CDR3 is TGTGCCAGCAGGTCCGGGACATCGTACAATGAGCAGTTCTTC. Residues: CASRSGTSYNEQFF.

The chain links TRBV11-2 to TRBJ2-1; perhaps TRBD2 as D (7 bases). V dropped 6 bases and J dropped 8 bases, with 20 bases sitting between them. This CDR3 is 15 amino acids long. From germline, CDR1 is SGHAT and CDR2 FQNNGV. CDR3 in amino acids: CASRTLGGGWYEQFF. The CDR3 DNA follows: TGTGCCAGCAGAACCTTGGGGGGGGGCTGGTATGAGCAGTTCTTC.

The chain couples TRBV4-1 to TRBJ2-7, with D possibly being TRBD1 (6 bases). Trimming removed 0 bases from V and 4 bases from J, with 16 bases in between. CDR1 and CDR2 from the germline V gene are MGHRA and YSYEKL. The CDR3 covers 16 residues. The CDR3 loop reads CASSQDSQGGRYEQYF. The DNA of the CDR3 is TGCGCCAGCAGCCAAGATTCACAGGGCGGCCGATACGAGCAGTACTTC.

CDR3 coding DNA: TGCGCCAGCAGTCCACAGGGGCGGTTCAATCAGCCCCAGCATTTT. Protein sequence: CASSPQGRFNQPQHF. The V gene is TRBV23-1, the J gene TRBJ1-5; 7 bases are shared with TRBD1. TRBV23-1 is classed as an ORF, of uncertain function. The J segment lost 3 bases and the V segment lost 4 bases, leaving 6 bases of the junction unmatched. This CDR3 is built from 15 residues.

This chain joins TRBV4-1 and TRBJ2-2; D ambiguous. Germline CDR1 reads MGHRA; CDR2 reads YSYEKL. The V gene lost 1 base and the J gene lost 4 bases, with 10 bases spanning the gap. The CDR3 contains 15 residues. In DNA, the CDR3 is TGCGCCAGCAGCCAAGTACGACAAGTCACCGGGGAGCTGTTTTTT. Amino acid sequence: CASSQVRQVTGELFF.

The V call is TRBV3-1 (or the pseudogene TRBV3-2), the J call TRBJ2-5; D might be TRBD2 (6 bases). Germline loops: CDR1 LGHDT, CDR2 YNNKEL (reference sequence). The CDR3 loop spans 15 amino acids. V was trimmed by 4 bases and J by 3 bases, leaving 15 bases between them. In nucleotides, the CDR3 is TGTGCCAGCAGCCGGAGCGGGTCTGGGAAAGAGACCCAGTACTTC. This encodes CASSRSGSGKETQYF.

This chain connects TRBV6-5 to TRBJ1-2, with TRBD1 matching 7 bases. With V trimmed by 4 bases and J by 9 bases, 5 bases remained unmatched. The germline gives CDR1 MNHEY, CDR2 SVGAGI. The CDR3 spans 12 residues. As DNA, the CDR3 is TGTGCCAGCAGTTTTCGACAGGGTCGCTACACCTTC. As protein: CASSFRQGRYTF.

This chain joins TRBV2 and TRBJ1-5; D is uncertain. The germline V and J ends were trimmed by 3 bases and 7 bases, with 10 bases remaining between them. The CDR3 contains 13 residues. From germline, CDR1 is SNHLY and CDR2 FYNNEI. The CDR3 is CASSDVQTQPQHF. As DNA, the CDR3 is TGTGCCAGCAGTGACGTACAGACACAGCCCCAGCATTTT.

The rearrangement uses TRBV7-6 and TRBJ2-5, with a tentative D call TRBD1 (6 bases). The V end was cut by 2 bases, the J end by 7 bases, with 20 bases between. Germline-derived CDR1 and CDR2 are SGHVS and FNYEAQ. This CDR3 contains 16 residues. As DNA, the CDR3 is TGTGCCAGCAGCTTACCAGGGGACATCCCTATGGTGACCCAGTACTTC. This sequence encodes CASSLPGDIPMVTQYF.

The rearrangement links TRBV5-1 to TRBJ1-1, with TRBD1 matching 7 bases. This CDR3 spans 15 amino acids. Germline CDR1 reads SGHRS; CDR2 reads YFSETQ. J gave up 7 bases and V 4 bases, and 13 bases lay outside the gene matches. CDR3 region: CASSRRQGTFVEAFF. DNA of the CDR3: TGCGCCAGCAGCCGTAGACAGGGAACGTTCGTTGAAGCTTTCTTT.

The rearrangement joins TRBV10-3 to TRBJ2-7; 7 nucleotides line up with TRBD1. The CDR3 runs 15 residues. From germline, CDR1 is ENHRY and CDR2 SYGVKD. J lost 2 bases, V lost 10 bases, and 14 bases had no gene match. Here the CDR3 reads CASTRGQPYAYEQYF. The CDR3 bases are TGTGCCAGCACAAGGGGACAGCCTTACGCCTACGAGCAGTACTTC.

The gene calls are TRBV4-1 and TRBJ1-2, with TRBD1 identical over 8 bases. The CDR3 runs to 15 residues. Germline V gene lookup returns CDR1 MGHRA and CDR2 YSYEKL. Trimming removed 0 bases from V and 8 bases from J; junction bases left unmatched: 8. The CDR3 DNA reads as TGCGCCAGCAGCCAAGACTGGACAGGGACGGGCGGCTACACCTTC. Translation: CASSQDWTGTGGYTF.

Only one count was recorded for this clone. V gene TRBV7-9 combines with J gene TRBJ1-5; the D gene is possibly TRBD1 (6 bases). The V gene's germline CDR1 is SEHNR and CDR2 FQNEAQ (reference sequence). This CDR3 region has 13 residues. V gave up 6 bases and J gave up 6 bases, with 12 bases separating them. CDR3 bases: TGTGCCAGCAGTCCAACAGGGTTTCAGCCCCAGCATTTT. Protein: CASSPTGFQPQHF.

This clone occurred once. The CDR3 nucleotides read TGTGCCAGTAGACGGAGCGCGGATACGCAGTATTTT. Translated, it gives CASRRSADTQYF. V is TRBV19 and J is TRBJ2-3; D unclear. CDR3 length equals 12 residues. Per germline, CDR1 LNHDA and CDR2 SQIVND (reference sequence). Trimming cost V 6 bases and J 6 bases, with 10 bases left between them.

The chain joins TRBV5-4 to TRBJ2-5; 13 bases agree with TRBD2. The V and J ends lost 4 bases and 4 bases, in that order; junction bases with no gene match: 10. Germline V gene lookup returns CDR1 SGHNT and CDR2 YYREEE (reference sequence). The CDR3 runs to 17 residues. The CDR3 coding sequence is TGTGCCAGCAGCCCGTCCCCGACTAGCGGGGGGCGAGAGACCCAGTACTTC. Encoded protein: CASSPSPTSGGRETQYF.

The chain is built from TRBV7-9 and TRBJ1-2, with 8 bases lining up with TRBD1. This CDR3 spans 14 amino acids. The germline V gene has CDR1 SEHNR and CDR2 FQNEAQ (reference sequence). V was pared by 5 bases and J by 8 bases, with 10 bases of the junction left unmatched. The CDR3 coding sequence is TGTGCCAGCAGCCTCGGACAGGGCGAGGGCGGCTACACCTTC. This gives the protein CASSLGQGEGGYTF.

The rearrangement joins TRBV24-1 to TRBJ2-1, with D unclear. Per the germline V gene, CDR1 is KGHDR and CDR2 is SFDVKD. The V end lost 3 bases, the J end lost 6 bases, and 11 bases lay between the germline ends. The CDR3 has 14 amino acids. CDR3 region: CATSDGGSRNEQFF. The CDR3 DNA sequence: TGTGCCACCAGTGATGGCGGAAGTCGCAATGAGCAGTTCTTC.

V and J are TRBV7-8 and TRBJ1-2; D perhaps matches TRBD1 (5 bases). Germline V lookup: CDR1 SGHVS, CDR2 FQNEAQ. V dropped 4 bases and J dropped 5 bases, with 20 bases sitting between them. The CDR3 extends over 16 amino acids. The CDR3 coding sequence is TGTGCCAGCAGCTCAAGCCCCCGTGGGGACTCATATGGCTACACCTTC. Protein: CASSSSPRGDSYGYTF.

The chain links TRBV6-1 to TRBJ2-1; D remains ambiguous. The CDR3 totals 16 residues. The ends were cut back, 2 bases at V and 2 bases at J, with 13 bases in the middle. Germline V gene lookup returns CDR1 MNHNS and CDR2 SASEGT. Here the CDR3 DNA reads TGTGCCAGCAGTGAACAGTGGGCAGATACCTACAATGAGCAGTTCTTC. Translating gives CASSEQWADTYNEQFF.

This chain connects TRBV7-2 to TRBJ2-1; TRBD2 aligns across 9 bases. This CDR3 has 15 amino acids. CDR1 is SGHTA, CDR2 FQGNSA, per germline. V was pared by 5 bases and J by 5 bases, with 7 bases of the junction left unmatched. The CDR3 loop is CASSMTSGPHNEQFF. CDR3 in DNA: TGTGCCAGCAGCATGACTAGCGGTCCCCACAATGAGCAGTTCTTC.

V gene TRBV27 combines with J gene TRBJ2-7; D is perhaps TRBD1 (6 bases). This CDR3 region has 13 residues. V dropped 3 bases and J dropped 5 bases, with 11 bases sitting between them. Germline V CDR1 and CDR2: MNHEY, SMNVEV (reference sequence). The CDR3 here is CASSFRGNDEQYF. The CDR3 DNA sequence: TGTGCCAGCAGTTTTAGGGGGAACGACGAGCAGTACTTC.

This chain connects TRBV9 to TRBJ2-5; weak D call: TRBD2 (7 bases). Germline CDR1 is SGDLS and CDR2 is YYNGEE. V gave up 4 bases and J gave up 1 base, with 26 bases separating them. The CDR3 is 19 residues long. CDR3 region: CASSPGWGGGVNTQETQYF. CDR3 DNA sequence: TGTGCCAGCAGCCCCGGTTGGGGCGGGGGCGTTAACACCCAAGAGACCCAGTACTTC.